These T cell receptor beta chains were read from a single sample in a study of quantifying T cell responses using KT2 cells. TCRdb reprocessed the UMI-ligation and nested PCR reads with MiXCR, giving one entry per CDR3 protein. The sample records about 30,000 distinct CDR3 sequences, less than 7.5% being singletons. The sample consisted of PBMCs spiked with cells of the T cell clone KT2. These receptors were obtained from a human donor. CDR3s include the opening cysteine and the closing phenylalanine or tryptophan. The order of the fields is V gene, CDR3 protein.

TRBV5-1,CASSLGLKGEQYF
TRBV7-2,CASSLYSGNYGYTF
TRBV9,CASSPYIGGTSNEKLFF
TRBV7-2,CASSLVPSGGARLDTQYF
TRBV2,CASRIGFGGGGTDTQYF
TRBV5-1,CASSFRQGGQETQYF
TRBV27,CASRRDGYSYEQYF
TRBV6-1,CASSEISRGYNQPQHF
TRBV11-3,CASSFFSMARRRSYNEQFF
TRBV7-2,CASSSGPGSDTQYF
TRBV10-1,CASSEYGTASTDTQYF
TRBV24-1,CATTRGGGTSDNEQFF
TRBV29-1,CSVGTGSDQPQHF
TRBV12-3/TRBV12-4,CASSFGLADSTDTQYF
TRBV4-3,CASSQVREGTGELFF
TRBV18,CASSPGTGGYEQYF
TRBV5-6,CASSFFGTEAFF
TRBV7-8,CASSLRTSGRYGEQFF
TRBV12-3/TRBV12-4,CASSPMGRGGHTEQFF
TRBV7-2,CASSLLGGASYEQYF
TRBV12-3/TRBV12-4,CASSPRSLGGYMYGYTF
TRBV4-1,CASSHLLRATTDTQYF
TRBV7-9,CASSSRQGRKTYEQYF
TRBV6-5,CASSLERSLPQYF
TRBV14,CASSQVSWAESYEQYF
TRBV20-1,CSAQAHSLVGLDEQYF
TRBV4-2,CASSQGAGGRYTGELFF
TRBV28,CASRPSYGIMYNEQFF
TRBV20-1,CSVTGTSADTQYF
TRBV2,CASRPTELNTEAFF
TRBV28,CASSPTGARNQPQHF
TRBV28,CASNRRDVGQETQYF
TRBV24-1,CATSPSSGRTDTQYF
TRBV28,CASSLGIGYEQYF
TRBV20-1,CSARAISAGGAFF
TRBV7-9,CASSLGKTRDSNTGELFF
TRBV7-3,CASSLMASSSTDTQYF
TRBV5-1,CASSPLTGAYNSPLHF
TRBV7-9,CASSLRGPELNNEQFF